This T cell receptor beta chain stems from a study of radiotherapy plus CTLA-4 blockade in lung cancer. Study-wide background: There were objective responses in 15% to 20% of patients, and approximately 30% had disease control. Study-wide results and limits: Reportedly, early blood T cell clone dynamics best predicted response, with interferon-beta. Radiotherapy with ipilimumab was followed by blood expansion of tumor-derived clones.

Chemo-refractory metastatic non-small-cell lung cancer patients received focal radiation with ipilimumab CTLA-4 blockade. As to this clone: Its antigen is unidentified.

The repertoire was sequenced with immunoSEQ multiplex PCR; TCRdb's copy has only in-frame clones and lacks some. The sample holds roughly 66,000 clones, under 85% seen once. This TCR derives from a human donor with non-small cell lung cancer who had a partial response to radiotherapy plus ipilimumab. The sequenced sample was peripheral blood, obtained from a patient treated with radiotherapy plus ipilimumab.

Written as DNA, the CDR3 is TGCGCCAGCAGCTTGGATGGGCCACAAGAGACCCAGTACTTC. Its protein product is CASSLDGPQETQYF. V and J are TRBV5-1 and TRBJ2-5, with D uncertain. Trimming cost V 0 bases and J 2 bases, with 8 bases left between them. Germline assignment: CDR1 SGHRS and CDR2 YFSETQ. The CDR3 extends over 14 amino acids. The full variable domain, rest sourced from reference TRBV5-1 and TRBJ2-5, is KAGVTQTPRYLIKTRGQQVTLSCSPISGHRSVSWYQQTPGQGLQFLFEYFSETQRNKGNFPGRFSGRQFSNSRSEMNVSTLELGDSALYLCASSLDGPQETQYFGPGTRLLVL.